The T cell receptor (beta chain) under discussion was sequenced for a study of T cell changes during pregnancy in multiple sclerosis. CDR3 size: 18 residues. CDR1 and CDR2 (germline): SNHLY, FYNNEI. V lost 4 bases and J 2 bases, leaving 21 bases between the germline ends. Data came from immunoSEQ multiplex PCR; TCRdb stores just in-frame clones and leaves some out. This sample has 100,000 or so clones, with around 94% found just once. The sample consisted of peripheral blood, taken after pregnancy. J is TRBJ1-5 and V is TRBV2; D perhaps matches TRBD1 (5 bases). The TCR sequence derives from a female donor in good health, enrolled as a control in a pregnancy study. As DNA, the CDR3 is TGTGCCAGCAGTGTGCCGGCCAAAAGCGGGGGGGGCAATCAGCCCCAGCATTTT. Protein product: CASSVPAKSGGGNQPQHF.